This TCR beta chain was identified in a study of PD-1 blockade in classical Hodgkin lymphoma. Sequencing was performed with immunoSEQ multiplex PCR; in TCRdb, only in-frame clones are kept and a portion is missing. The table includes around 2,900 clones, about 69% detected once. Points from the study as a whole: The diversity seen at baseline in complete responders resembled that of newly diagnosed patients. Newly diagnosed patients were reported to start with lower TCR diversity than healthy donors. CD4+ TCR diversity rose significantly by C4D1, and CD8+ TCR diversity did not.

Trimming pared 2 bases from V and 3 bases from J, leaving 14 bases between. The germline V gene encodes CDR1 LGHNA and CDR2 YNFKEQ. CDR3 length equals 16 residues. The sample's time point: cycle 4 day 1 (C4D1), after less than seven weeks of nivolumab. Relapses following autologous stem cell transplantation were seen in all patients, with brentuximab vedotin exposure varying. Thawed PBMCs underwent magnetic negative selection to obtain purified CD8+ T cells. Comment on this clone: Its cognate antigen is unknown.

The chain uses TRBV4-2 and TRBJ1-5; D remains unclear. This receptor was identified in a human donor with classical Hodgkin lymphoma. This specimen was CD8+ T cells from blood, taken before the fourth cycle of nivolumab. In DNA form, the CDR3 reads TGTGCCAGCAGCCAATTGACCGACGCCCCCAATCAGCCCCAGCATTTT. Translating gives CASSQLTDAPNQPQHF.